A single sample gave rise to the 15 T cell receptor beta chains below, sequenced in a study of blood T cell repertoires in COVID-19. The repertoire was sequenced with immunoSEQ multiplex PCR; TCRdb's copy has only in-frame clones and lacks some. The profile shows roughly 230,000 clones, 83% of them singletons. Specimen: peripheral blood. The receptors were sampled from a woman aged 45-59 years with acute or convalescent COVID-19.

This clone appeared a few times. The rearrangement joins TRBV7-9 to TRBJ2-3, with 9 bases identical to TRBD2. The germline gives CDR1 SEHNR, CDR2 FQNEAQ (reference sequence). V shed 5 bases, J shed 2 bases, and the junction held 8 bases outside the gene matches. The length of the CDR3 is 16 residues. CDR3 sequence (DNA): TGTGCCAGCAGCGATAGCGGGAGTTATCTCACAGATACGCAGTATTTT. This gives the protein CASSDSGSYLTDTQYF.

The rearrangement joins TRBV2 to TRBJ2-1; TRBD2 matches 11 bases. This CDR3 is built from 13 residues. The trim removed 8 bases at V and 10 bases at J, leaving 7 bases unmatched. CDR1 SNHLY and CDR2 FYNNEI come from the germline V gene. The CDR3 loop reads CASVGTSGGEQFF. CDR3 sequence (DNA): TGTGCCAGCGTTGGGACTAGCGGTGGCGAGCAGTTCTTC.

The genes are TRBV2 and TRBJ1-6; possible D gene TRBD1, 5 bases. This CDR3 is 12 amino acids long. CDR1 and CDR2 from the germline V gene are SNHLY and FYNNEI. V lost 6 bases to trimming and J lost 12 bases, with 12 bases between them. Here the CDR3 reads CASREGTEPLHF. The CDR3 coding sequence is TGTGCCAGCAGGGAGGGGACGGAACCCCTCCACTTT.

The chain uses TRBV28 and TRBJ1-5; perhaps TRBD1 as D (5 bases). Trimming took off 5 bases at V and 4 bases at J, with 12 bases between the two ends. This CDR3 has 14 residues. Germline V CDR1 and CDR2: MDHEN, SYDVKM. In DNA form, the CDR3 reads TGTGCCAGCAGTGGACCGGGGGGGAATCAGCCCCAGCATTTT. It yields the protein CASSGPGGNQPQHF.

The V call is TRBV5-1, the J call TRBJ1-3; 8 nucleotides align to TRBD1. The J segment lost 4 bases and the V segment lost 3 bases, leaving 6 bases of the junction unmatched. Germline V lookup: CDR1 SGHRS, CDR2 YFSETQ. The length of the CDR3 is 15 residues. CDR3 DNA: TGCGCCAGCAGCTCCGGACAGGGACGAGGAAACACCATATATTTT. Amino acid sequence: CASSSGQGRGNTIYF.

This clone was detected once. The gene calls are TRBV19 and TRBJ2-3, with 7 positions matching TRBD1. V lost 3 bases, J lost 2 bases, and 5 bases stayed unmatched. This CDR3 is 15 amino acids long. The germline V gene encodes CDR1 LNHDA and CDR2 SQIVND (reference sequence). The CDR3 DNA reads TGTGCCAGTAGTATGGGACAGCAAGTCACAGATACGCAGTATTTT. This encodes CASSMGQQVTDTQYF. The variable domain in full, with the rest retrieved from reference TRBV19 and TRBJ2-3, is DGGITQSPKYLFRKEGQNVTLSCEQNLNHDAMYWYRQDPGQGLRLIYYSQIVNDFQKGDIAEGYSVSREKKESFPLTVTSAQKNPTAFYLCASSMGQQVTDTQYFGPGTRLTVL.

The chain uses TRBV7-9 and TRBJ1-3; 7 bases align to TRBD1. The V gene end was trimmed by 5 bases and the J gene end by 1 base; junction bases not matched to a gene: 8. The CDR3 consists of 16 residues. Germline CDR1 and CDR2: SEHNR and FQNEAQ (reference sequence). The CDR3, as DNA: TGTGCCAGCAGCGCCGCGGGACAGAGTTCTGGAAACACCATATATTTT. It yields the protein CASSAAGQSSGNTIYF. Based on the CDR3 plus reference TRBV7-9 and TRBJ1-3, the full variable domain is DTGVSQNPRHKITKRGQNVTFRCDPISEHNRLYWYRQTLGQGPEFLTYFQNEAQLEKSRLLSDRFSAERPKGSFSTLEIQRTEQGDSAMYLCASSAAGQSSGNTIYFGEGSWLTVV.

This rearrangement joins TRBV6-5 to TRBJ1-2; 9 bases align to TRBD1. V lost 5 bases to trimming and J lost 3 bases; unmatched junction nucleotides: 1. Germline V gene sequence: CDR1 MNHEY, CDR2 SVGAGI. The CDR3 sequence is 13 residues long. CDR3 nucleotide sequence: TGTGCCAGCAGTAGGGACAGGGACTATGGCTACACCTTC. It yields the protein CASSRDRDYGYTF.

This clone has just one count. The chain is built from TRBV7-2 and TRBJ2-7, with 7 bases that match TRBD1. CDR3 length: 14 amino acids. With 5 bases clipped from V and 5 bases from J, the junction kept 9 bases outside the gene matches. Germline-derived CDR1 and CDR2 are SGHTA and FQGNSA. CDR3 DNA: TGTGCCAGCAGCCCAGACAGGGTCGGGGACGAGCAGTACTTC. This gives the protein CASSPDRVGDEQYF.

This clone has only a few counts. The CDR3: CASGGTRGSYEQYF. CDR3 DNA: TGTGCCAGCGGCGGAACCCGGGGCTCCTACGAGCAGTACTTC. The J gene is TRBJ2-7, the V gene TRBV25-1; D might be TRBD2 (5 bases). This CDR3 contains 14 residues. V was trimmed by 8 bases and J by 0 bases, leaving 14 bases between them. In germline, CDR1 is MGHDK, CDR2 SYGVNS.

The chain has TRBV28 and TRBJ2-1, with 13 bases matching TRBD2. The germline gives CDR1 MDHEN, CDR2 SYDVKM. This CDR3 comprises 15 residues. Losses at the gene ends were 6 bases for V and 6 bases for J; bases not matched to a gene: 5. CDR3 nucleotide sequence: TGTGCCAGCAGACGAACTAGCGGGAGGGTCAATGAGCAGTTCTTC. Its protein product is CASRRTSGRVNEQFF.

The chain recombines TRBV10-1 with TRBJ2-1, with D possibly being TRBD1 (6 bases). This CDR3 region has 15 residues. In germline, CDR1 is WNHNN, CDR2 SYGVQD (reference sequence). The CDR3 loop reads CASSARGSSYNEQFF. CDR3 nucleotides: TGCGCTTCGTCAGCTAGGGGGAGCTCCTACAATGAGCAGTTCTTC.

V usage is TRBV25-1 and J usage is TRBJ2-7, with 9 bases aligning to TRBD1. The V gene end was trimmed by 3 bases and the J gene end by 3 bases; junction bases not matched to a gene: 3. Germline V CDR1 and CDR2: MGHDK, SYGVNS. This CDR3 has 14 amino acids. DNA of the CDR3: TGTGCCAGCAGTGAGGGACAGGGCGTCTACGAGCAGTACTTC. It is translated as CASSEGQGVYEQYF.

This CDR3 is CAISDSSGGLEPQHF. The CDR3 region has the DNA TGTGCCATCAGTGATTCGTCAGGGGGCCTAGAGCCCCAGCATTTT. The V gene is TRBV10-3, the J gene TRBJ1-5; 8 bases align to TRBD1. Germline loops: CDR1 ENHRY, CDR2 SYGVKD. The CDR3 length is 15 residues. V lost 3 bases, J lost 8 bases, and 9 bases stayed unmatched.

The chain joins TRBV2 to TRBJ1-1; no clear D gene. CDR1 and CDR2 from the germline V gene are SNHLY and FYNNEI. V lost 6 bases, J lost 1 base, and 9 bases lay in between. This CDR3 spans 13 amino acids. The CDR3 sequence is CASSPPGNTEAFF. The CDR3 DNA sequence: TGTGCCAGCAGCCCGCCGGGGAACACTGAAGCTTTCTTT. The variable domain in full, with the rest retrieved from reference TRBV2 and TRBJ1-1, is EPEVTQTPSHQVTQMGQEVILRCVPISNHLYFYWYRQILGQKVEFLVSFYNNEISEKSEIFDDQFSVERPDGSNFTLKIRSTKLEDSAMYFCASSPPGNTEAFFGQGTRLTVV.